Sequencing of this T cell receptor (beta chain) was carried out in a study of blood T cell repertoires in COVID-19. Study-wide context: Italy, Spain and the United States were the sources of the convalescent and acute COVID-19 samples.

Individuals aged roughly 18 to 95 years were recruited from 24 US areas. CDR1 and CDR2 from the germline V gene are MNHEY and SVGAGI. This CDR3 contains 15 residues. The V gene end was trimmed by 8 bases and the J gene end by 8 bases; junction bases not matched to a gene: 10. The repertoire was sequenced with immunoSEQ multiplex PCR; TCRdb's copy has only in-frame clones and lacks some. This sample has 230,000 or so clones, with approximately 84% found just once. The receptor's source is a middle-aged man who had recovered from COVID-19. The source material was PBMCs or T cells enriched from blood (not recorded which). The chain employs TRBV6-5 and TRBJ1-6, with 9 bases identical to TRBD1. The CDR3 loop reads CASGPGTGRYSPLHF. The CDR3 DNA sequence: TGTGCCAGCGGTCCCGGGACAGGGAGATATTCACCCCTCCACTTT.